Below are 8 T cell receptor beta chains sequenced from a single sample in a study of tumor-infiltrating lymphocytes in localized non-small cell lung cancer. Only in-frame clones appear in the TCRdb table, and some are missing; sequencing was by immunoSEQ multiplex PCR. The sample holds 15,000 to 20,000 clones, about 65% seen once. The sample was lung tumor tissue. The receptors were gathered from a human donor with non-small cell lung cancer.

The chain links TRBV19 to TRBJ2-5; the D is unclear. The germline V gene encodes CDR1 LNHDA and CDR2 SQIVND (reference sequence). The V gene lost 3 bases and the J gene lost 5 bases, with 4 bases spanning the gap. The CDR3 consists of 11 residues. The CDR3 reads CASSMGETQYF. For the CDR3, the DNA is TGTGCCAGTAGTATGGGGGAGACCCAGTACTTC.

The CDR3 bases are TGTGCCAGCAGCCAAGGGGACCGGGGGGCCTCGGAGACCCAGTACTTC. As protein: CASSQGDRGASETQYF. The V and J genes are TRBV4-2 and TRBJ2-5, with a possible D match to TRBD2 (7 bases). This CDR3 comprises 16 residues. CDR1 is LGHNA and CDR2 is YNFKEQ in the germline V gene. Trimming left V 1 base short and J 5 bases short, with 17 bases between.

This chain uses TRBV19 with TRBJ1-5; D call uncertain. The CDR3 length is 13 residues. Germline V CDR1 and CDR2: LNHDA, SQIVND (reference sequence). The ends were cut back, 0 bases at V and 5 bases at J, with 5 bases in the middle. Written as DNA, the CDR3 is TGTGCCAGTAGTATAGAGCCTTATCAGCCCCAGCATTTT. The encoded protein is CASSIEPYQPQHF.

The genes are TRBV10-2 and TRBJ2-7; D perhaps matches TRBD1 (6 bases). V lost 6 bases to trimming and J lost 5 bases, with 14 bases between them. The germline gives CDR1 WSHSY, CDR2 SAAADI. This CDR3 has 13 residues. Here the CDR3 reads CASSLNRDHEQYF. The CDR3 nucleotides are TGCGCCAGCAGCCTCAACAGGGACCACGAGCAGTACTTC.

This chain connects TRBV29-1 to TRBJ2-2, with 8 bases that match TRBD2. The CDR3 loop spans 11 amino acids. Per germline, CDR1 SQVTM and CDR2 ANQGSEA. The V segment lost 5 bases and the J segment 7 bases; nucleotides outside the gene matches: 0. The CDR3 loop reads CSVSGGGELFF. The DNA of the CDR3 is TGCAGCGTTAGCGGGGGCGGGGAGCTGTTTTTT.

The rearrangement uses TRBV28 and TRBJ2-4, with D possibly TRBD1 on 6 matching bases. Germline V gives CDR1 MDHEN, CDR2 SYDVKM. The CDR3 loop spans 14 amino acids. Trimming stripped 1 base from V and 8 bases from J, with 12 bases between. CDR3 nucleotide sequence: TGTGCCAGCAGTTTATTGTCAGGGGCGGACATTCAGTACTTC. It encodes CASSLLSGADIQYF. The full variable domain, completed using reference TRBV28 and TRBJ2-4, is DVKVTQSSRYLVKRTGEKVFLECVQDMDHENMFWYRQDPGLGLRLIYFSYDVKMKEKGDIPEGYSVSREKKERFSLILESASTNQTSMYLCASSLLSGADIQYFGAGTRLSVL.

The chain links TRBV7-2 to TRBJ2-7; maybe TRBD1 (6 bases). This CDR3 is 17 amino acids long. Trimming took 1 base from V and 6 from J, leaving 22 bases between them. Per germline, CDR1 SGHTA and CDR2 FQGNSA. CDR3 bases: TGTGCCAGCAGCTTAGTCTCTCGTGGGCAACAGGGACGCGAGCAGTACTTC. It yields the protein CASSLVSRGQQGREQYF.

CDR3 sequence (DNA): TGTGCCATCAGTGCGACAGGGGGATTAACTGAAGCTTTCTTT. It specifies CAISATGGLTEAFF. The chain couples TRBV10-3 to TRBJ1-1, with 9 bases fitting TRBD1. Germline CDR1 is ENHRY and CDR2 is SYGVKD. This CDR3 is built from 14 residues. V shed 4 bases and J 5 bases; nucleotides not matched to a gene: 5.